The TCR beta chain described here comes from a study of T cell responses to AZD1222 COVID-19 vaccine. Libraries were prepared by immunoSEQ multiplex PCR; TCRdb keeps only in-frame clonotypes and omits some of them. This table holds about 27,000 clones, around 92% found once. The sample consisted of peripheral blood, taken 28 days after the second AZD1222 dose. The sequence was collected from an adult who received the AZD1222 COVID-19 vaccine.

CDR3 in amino acids: CATSGGTRATEQYF. CDR3 DNA: TGCGCGACCAGCGGAGGGACAAGGGCCACCGAGCAGTACTTC. The J gene is TRBJ2-7, the V gene TRBV5-1; D may correspond to TRBD1 or TRBD2 (6 bases each). The CDR3 covers 14 residues. Germline V lookup: CDR1 SGHRS, CDR2 YFSETQ. The variable domain in full, with the rest retrieved from reference TRBV5-1 and TRBJ2-7, is KAGVTQTPRYLIKTRGQQVTLSCSPISGHRSVSWYQQTPGQGLQFLFEYFSETQRNKGNFPGRFSGRQFSNSRSEMNVSTLELGDSALYLCATSGGTRATEQYFGPGTRLTVT.